The rows below give T cell receptor beta chains drawn from one sample of a study of T cell repertoires in cytomegalovirus infection. One entry per CDR3 protein results from TCRdb running MiXCR on the reads. Of over 100,000 distinct CDR3 sequences in the sample, 16% are singletons; the top ten hold more than 7%. Sequences were obtained from PBMCs. These TCRs come from a human donor in good health (CMV status not recorded). Some clones in this sample may be carry-over from other donors' samples. Both conserved end residues are part of each CDR3. The order of the fields is V gene, clone size, CDR3 protein. Clone size, where shown, is once, few, many, or a class for clones that have expanded.

V gene: TRBV7-8
clone size: many
CDR3 protein: CASSAGLAGSYNEQFF

V gene: TRBV28
clone size: many
CDR3 protein: CASSLVRYTQYF

V gene: TRBV7-6
clone size: many
CDR3 protein: CASSSNVIGTGNDEQYF

V gene: TRBV4-1
clone size: .
CDR3 protein: CASSQIGTSFYNEQFF

V gene: TRBV7-2
clone size: many
CDR3 protein: CASSFGQGLYGYTF

V gene: TRBV12-3/TRBV12-4
clone size: few
CDR3 protein: CASSRFGKTQYF

V gene: TRBV7-2
clone size: many
CDR3 protein: CASSLAPYNEQFF

V gene: TRBV7-9
clone size: many
CDR3 protein: CASSFLSGGGTDTQYF

V gene: TRBV5-6
clone size: few
CDR3 protein: CASSLASGGSLSYNEQFF

V gene: TRBV24-1
clone size: .
CDR3 protein: CATIGGFYNEQFF

V gene: TRBV7-2
clone size: many
CDR3 protein: CASSPSGTGLYEQYF

V gene: TRBV7-3
clone size: many
CDR3 protein: CASSSAGRRDTEAFF

V gene: TRBV7-8
clone size: many
CDR3 protein: CASSLDRGTKTQYF

V gene: TRBV7-2
clone size: few
CDR3 protein: CASRPALRTDTQYF

V gene: TRBV20-1
clone size: .
CDR3 protein: CSARGVEGRAEAFF

V gene: TRBV2
clone size: .
CDR3 protein: CASETGGRNEQFF

V gene: TRBV6-6
clone size: many
CDR3 protein: CASGPGANQPQHF

V gene: TRBV7-2
clone size: many
CDR3 protein: CASAAAGNTEAFF

V gene: TRBV10-3
clone size: many
CDR3 protein: CAISGGQGSSYEQYF

V gene: TRBV6-8
clone size: .
CDR3 protein: CVTAHRGIETDTQYF

V gene: TRBV6-2/TRBV6-3
clone size: .
CDR3 protein: CASSYRKTAATNEKLFF

V gene: TRBV6-1
clone size: .
CDR3 protein: CASSPTGRSNQPQHF

V gene: TRBV20-1
clone size: .
CDR3 protein: CSARDSGTAHYGYTF

V gene: TRBV5-1
clone size: .
CDR3 protein: CASSTTSGVIYEQYF

V gene: TRBV11-3
clone size: many
CDR3 protein: CASSLGDRASEQYF

V gene: TRBV18
clone size: .
CDR3 protein: CASSGETGSNQPQHF

V gene: TRBV19
clone size: few
CDR3 protein: CASSGDRANSPLHF

V gene: TRBV7-2
clone size: many
CDR3 protein: CASSSTNEKLFF

V gene: TRBV7-2
clone size: many
CDR3 protein: CASSLVPWQGSNEQFF

V gene: TRBV12-3/TRBV12-4
clone size: few
CDR3 protein: CASSLPTYLGTGELFF

V gene: TRBV4-1
clone size: few
CDR3 protein: CASSYSTRTDTQYF

V gene: TRBV10-3
clone size: few
CDR3 protein: CASTAGAGSGTDTQYF

V gene: TRBV5-4
clone size: .
CDR3 protein: CASSWTAGAALDTQYF

V gene: TRBV7-9
clone size: .
CDR3 protein: CASSLVRRGQQGTTYNEQFF

V gene: TRBV7-2
clone size: many
CDR3 protein: CASSLGGNSGELFF

V gene: TRBV14
clone size: .
CDR3 protein: CASISGHNEQFF

V gene: TRBV27
clone size: .
CDR3 protein: CASSSGVRTGELFF

V gene: TRBV29-1
clone size: .
CDR3 protein: CSVEILTGVLNTEAFF

V gene: TRBV7-2
clone size: many
CDR3 protein: CASSPRTGANTEAFF